These 8 T cell receptor beta chains originate from one sample sequenced in a study of T cells in Graves' hyperthyroidism and ophthalmopathy. RNA transcripts gave rise to amplified TCR beta CDR3 regions. HTBI primers were employed in a first-round RT-PCR of the TCR CDR3. TCRdb re-called the multiplex PCR reads through MiXCR, storing one row per CDR3 protein. This table holds around 600,000 distinct CDR3 sequences, 14% found once. Sequenced sample: blood. Receptors originate from a woman in her fifties or sixties with Graves' ophthalmopathy.

The V gene is TRBV6-2 or TRBV6-3, the J gene TRBJ2-1; the D gene could be TRBD1 or TRBD2 (5 bases each). CDR3 length: 15 residues. V was clipped by 7 bases and J by 4 bases, with 17 bases between them. The germline CDR1 and CDR2 sequences are MNHEY and SVGEGT. This CDR3 reads CASTTSGRSYNEQFF. The DNA of the CDR3 is TGTGCCAGCACTACATCGGGACGGTCTTACAATGAGCAGTTCTTC.

V and J are TRBV29-1 and TRBJ1-2; D is uncertain. The V gene's germline CDR1 is SQVTM and CDR2 ANQGSEA. Trimming stripped 2 bases from V and 1 base from J, with 8 bases between. This CDR3 has 13 amino acids. The CDR3 sequence: CSVENQINYGYTF. The CDR3 nucleotides are TGCAGCGTTGAAAATCAAATTAACTATGGCTACACCTTC.

This clonotype was counted a few times. The chain recombines TRBV4-3 with TRBJ1-3; unclear D gene. The CDR3 loop spans 17 amino acids. The V end was cut by 0 bases, the J end by 0 bases, with 12 bases between. Germline assignment: CDR1 LGHNA and CDR2 YSLEER. CDR3 loop: CASSQDGPGISGNTIYF. CDR3 bases: TGCGCCAGCAGCCAAGATGGGCCCGGGATCTCTGGAAACACCATATATTTT.

The chain employs TRBV28 and TRBJ1-6, with 8 bases lining up with TRBD1. From germline, CDR1 is MDHEN and CDR2 SYDVKM. Losses at the gene ends were 3 bases for V and 10 bases for J; bases not matched to a gene: 8. The CDR3 sequence is 15 residues long. The CDR3 nucleotides read TGTGCCAGCAGTTTGTGGCAGGGGGCGAGCTCACCCCTCCACTTT. This encodes CASSLWQGASSPLHF.

This clonotype was observed a few times. V is TRBV5-1 and J is TRBJ1-1, with no clear D. Germline CDR1 SGHRS, CDR2 YFSETQ. The CDR3 contains 15 residues. The ends were cut back, 1 base at V and 1 base at J, with 11 bases in the middle. The CDR3 DNA reads TGCGCCAGCAGCTTGACGTCTAAGGGGAACACTGAAGCTTTCTTT. Encoded protein: CASSLTSKGNTEAFF.

This clonotype was observed many times. The chain has TRBV4-2 and TRBJ2-5, with a weak D call TRBD2 (6 bases). The V and J ends lost 4 bases and 3 bases respectively, with 12 bases between them. CDR1 and CDR2 (germline): LGHNA, YNFKEQ. The CDR3 contains 14 residues. This CDR3 is CASSRGEGEETQYF. For the CDR3, the DNA is TGTGCCAGCAGCCGCGGGGAAGGGGAAGAGACCCAGTACTTC.

Ten or more counts support this clonotype. No DNA is shown, since the ends of the CDR3 on it are uncertain; the CDR3 is the one TCRdb lists. The V call is TRBV28, the J call TRBJ1-5; the D segment call TRBD1 is taken from the table without a DNA check. In germline, CDR1 is MDHEN, CDR2 SYDVKM. The CDR3 is 16 amino acids in total, end residues counted. The CDR3 spells CASSLGMGDSNQPQHF.

This clonotype came up many times. This rearrangement joins TRBV10-3 to TRBJ1-5; tentatively, D is TRBD1 (6 bases). Trimming shortened V by 4 bases and J by 2 bases, and 9 bases separated the two germline ends. Germline loops: CDR1 ENHRY, CDR2 SYGVKD. The CDR3 loop spans 14 amino acids. This CDR3 is CAISAAGGNQPQHF. The CDR3 region has the DNA TGTGCCATCAGTGCAGCAGGGGGCAATCAGCCCCAGCATTTT.